This T cell receptor beta chain was captured by sequencing in a study of T cells in Graves' hyperthyroidism and ophthalmopathy. Amplified regions were TCR beta CDR3 sequences from RNA transcripts. With the HTBI primer set, the TCR CDR3 went through a first round of RT-PCR. TCRdb reprocessed the multiplex PCR reads with MiXCR, giving one entry per CDR3 protein. The sample shows 500,000 to 650,000 distinct CDR3 sequences, less than 20% of them seen only once. In making diagnoses, clinical symptoms, serum thyroxine and TRAb, thyroid ultrasound and orbital computed tomography were all used. Germline V lookup: CDR1 KGHSH, CDR2 LQKENI. V lost 0 bases, J lost 14 bases, and 20 bases lay in between. CDR3 length equals 16 residues. Note on this clonotype: Its target is not known.

General study points: Ophthalmopathy got predicted by the model a median 6.5 months before its onset. Blood shared most expanded thyroid clonotypes above 0.001.

The chain employs TRBV18 and TRBJ1-6, with D unclear. Sequenced input: blood. The source of this sequence is a man aged 35 to 55 with Graves' ophthalmopathy. The CDR3 DNA is TGTGCCAGCTCACCACCGTTCACCGGTTCGGTTATTGCCCTCCACTTT. Translated, it gives CASSPPFTGSVIALHF. The full variable domain, rest sourced from reference TRBV18 and TRBJ1-6, is NAGVMQNPRHLVRRRGQEARLRCSPMKGHSHVYWYRQLPEEGLKFMVYLQKENIIDESGMPKERFSAEFPKEGPSILRIQQVVRGDSAAYFCASSPPFTGSVIALHFGNGTRLTVT.